The sequence of this T cell receptor (beta chain) was determined in a study of T-cell reconstitution after alpha-beta-depleted transplantation in children. This clonotype was counted ten times or more. With 0 bases removed from V and 0 bases from J, the gap between germline ends came to 10 bases. Germline CDR1 reads SGDLS; CDR2 reads YYNGEE. The CDR3 extends over 15 amino acids. Library preparation (for TCRbeta) was performed with unique molecular identifiers. TCRdb itself ran the PCR reads through MiXCR, one entry per CDR3 protein. The table shows about 610,000 distinct CDR3 sequences, with 10% occurring only once.

The sample in question was PBMCs from the stem cell graft donor, obtained from the stem cell graft. The V and J genes are TRBV9 and TRBJ2-7, with D unclear. The TCR sequence derives from a human donor who donated a stem cell graft to a child with acute myeloid leukemia. CDR3 protein: CASSVDVGFSYEQYF. CDR3 DNA sequence: TGTGCCAGCAGCGTAGACGTGGGATTCTCCTACGAGCAGTACTTC.